A single sample is the source of the 10 T cell receptor beta chains below, sequenced in a study of cytomegalovirus exposure and HLA in healthy donors. The PCR contained 60 Vbeta and 13 Jbeta primers. The data were produced by immunoSEQ multiplex PCR, yet TCRdb's version contains in-frame clones alone and is incomplete. The sample shows tens of thousands of clones, 72% of them seen only once. What was sequenced was PBMCs. The receptors here all came from a woman between 40 and 50 years old in good health and CMV-seropositive.

This clone was picked up many times. The V call is TRBV19, the J call TRBJ2-7; 12 nucleotides agree with TRBD2. The CDR3 is 15 residues long. The trim removed 3 bases at V and 9 bases at J, leaving 9 bases unmatched. In germline, CDR1 is LNHDA, CDR2 SQIVND (reference sequence). This CDR3 reads CASSIARLAGAVQYF. The CDR3 DNA follows: TGTGCCAGTAGTATTGCAAGACTAGCGGGAGCTGTGCAGTACTTC.

The gene calls are TRBV28 and TRBJ2-3; the D gene is possibly TRBD1 (6 bases). Trimming took 1 base from V and 0 from J, leaving 17 bases between them. The CDR3 is 18 amino acids. Germline V CDR1 and CDR2: MDHEN, SYDVKM. CDR3 sequence reads: CASSLSVPMGASTDTQYF. The CDR3 nucleotides read TGTGCCAGCAGTTTATCAGTCCCCATGGGGGCTAGCACAGATACGCAGTATTTT.

The chain joins TRBV6-5 to TRBJ2-1; D gene ambiguous. In germline, CDR1 is MNHEY, CDR2 SVGAGI. V lost 6 bases and J 4 bases, leaving 4 bases between the germline ends. The CDR3 extends over 11 amino acids. The CDR3 region is CASSTYNEQFF. The CDR3 nucleotides read TGTGCCAGCAGCACTTACAATGAGCAGTTCTTC.

This clone was observed a handful of times. In DNA, the CDR3 is TGTGCCACCAGCAGAGGTGGGGCGCGGACTGAAGCTTTCTTT. Amino acid sequence: CATSRGGARTEAFF. The chain has TRBV15 and TRBJ1-1; tentatively, D is TRBD1 (5 bases). CDR1 LNHNV and CDR2 YYDKDF come from the germline V gene (reference sequence). V lost 1 base, J lost 5 bases, and 11 bases lay in between. The CDR3 spans 14 residues.

V and J are TRBV27 and TRBJ2-1; D is perhaps TRBD2 (7 bases). Germline assignment: CDR1 MNHEY and CDR2 SMNVEV (reference sequence). Trimming took 5 bases from V and 0 from J, leaving 20 bases between them. The CDR3 covers 18 residues. The CDR3 DNA sequence: TGTGCCAGCAGTCCAAAGCCGGGGGGCACCTTCTCCTACAATGAGCAGTTCTTC. Protein product: CASSPKPGGTFSYNEQFF.

The V and J genes are TRBV2 and TRBJ2-7; tentatively, D is TRBD2 (5 bases). Germline V gene sequence: CDR1 SNHLY, CDR2 FYNNEI. V lost 1 base to trimming and J lost 2 bases, with 15 bases between them. CDR3 length equals 16 residues. CDR3 bases: TGTGCCAGCAGTGAAGAGGGTGGTCTAGCCGCCTACGAGCAGTACTTC. Amino acids: CASSEEGGLAAYEQYF.

The genes are TRBV30 and TRBJ2-7; 8 nucleotides align to TRBD1. Germline CDR1 is GTSNPN and CDR2 is SVGIG (reference sequence). This CDR3 spans 14 amino acids. V shed 2 bases, J shed 12 bases, and the junction held 15 bases outside the gene matches. The CDR3 region has the DNA TGTGCCTGGAGTACCGGGACAGGTCACTTCCGGCTGTACTTC. Protein: CAWSTGTGHFRLYF.

This clone has just a few counts. CDR3 DNA sequence: TGTGCCTCGGCGGGAGCGGGCTCCTACGAGCAGTACTTC. Translation: CASAGAGSYEQYF. The rearrangement joins TRBV10-3 to TRBJ2-7; 7 bases map to TRBD2. Germline-derived CDR1 and CDR2 are ENHRY and SYGVKD. The CDR3 has 13 amino acids. The junction had 7 bases not matched to a gene; V was cut back by 11 bases and J by 0 bases.

V and J are TRBV27 and TRBJ2-7; the match to TRBD2 covers 9 bases. In germline, CDR1 is MNHEY, CDR2 SMNVEV (reference sequence). This CDR3 comprises 13 residues. The junction had 2 bases not matched to a gene; V was cut back by 1 base and J by 7 bases. Written as DNA, the CDR3 is TGTGCCAGCAGTTTATTAGCGGGAGTTGAGCAGTACTTC. It specifies CASSLLAGVEQYF.

In its sample, this clone was seen a few times. The junction does not match germline at one end; this may be a read error. V gene TRBV5-4 combines with J gene TRBJ1-1; TRBD1 is a possible D gene (6 bases). The CDR3 contains 15 residues. The V gene's germline CDR1 is SGHNT and CDR2 YYREEE (reference sequence). The CDR3, as DNA: TGCGCCAGCAGCCAAGGACAGTTTAAGAACACTGAAGCTTTCTTT. It encodes CASSQGQFKNTEAFF.